Shown below are 18 T cell receptor beta chains from a single sample sequenced in a study of CDR3 diversity in severe acne. Via MiXCR, TCRdb re-called the PCR reads, giving one row per CDR3 protein. The sample contains fewer than 90,000 distinct CDR3 sequences, approximately 49% of which appear only once. Sequencing used blood. The receptors originated from a male donor with severe acne vulgaris.

CDR3 nucleotides: TGTGCCAGCAGCCAAGGACTAGCGGAGGACTACGAGCAGTACTTC. As protein: CASSQGLAEDYEQYF. V is TRBV12-3 or TRBV12-4 and J is TRBJ2-7; 10 bases map to TRBD2. Trimming took 6 bases from V and 3 from J; bases not matched to a gene: 8. This CDR3 comprises 15 residues.

This clonotype came up many times. CDR3 sequence: CASRRNRGPNYGYTF. As DNA, the CDR3 is TGTGCCAGCAGGAGGAACAGGGGGCCCAACTATGGCTACACCTTC. The genes are TRBV7-9 and TRBJ1-2; the match to TRBD1 covers 9 bases. Germline lookup yields CDR1 SEHNR and CDR2 FQNEAQ (reference sequence). Losses at the gene ends were 6 bases for V and 2 bases for J; bases not matched to a gene: 7. This CDR3 contains 15 residues.

About this clonotype itself: A clone one base away is much larger, so this may be a read error. The final CDR3 position lacks the conserved phenylalanine or tryptophan, pointing to a likely read error. The J gene is TRBJ1-4, the V gene TRBV10-3; D call uncertain. Germline V lookup: CDR1 ENHRY, CDR2 SYGVKD. V shed 11 bases and J shed 5 bases, with 15 bases lying between them. This CDR3 spans 13 amino acids. Written as DNA, the CDR3 is TGTGCCTCGGCGGTGGCTGAAAATGAAAAACTGTTTTCT. It specifies CASAVAENEKLFS.

The genes are TRBV5-5 and TRBJ2-5; D may match TRBD1 or TRBD2 (6 bases each). V shed 7 bases and J shed 0 bases, with 16 bases lying between them. Per the germline V gene, CDR1 is SGHKS and CDR2 is YYEKEE (reference sequence). The CDR3 consists of 15 residues. Here the CDR3 reads CASGLGGRDQETQYF. CDR3 coding DNA: TGTGCCAGCGGGCTCGGGGGCCGTGACCAAGAGACCCAGTACTTC.

The chain is built from TRBV2 and TRBJ2-7; TRBD2 matches 10 bases. CDR1 and CDR2 (germline): SNHLY, FYNNEI. The CDR3 is 16 residues long. V lost 5 bases to trimming and J lost 2 bases; unmatched junction nucleotides: 9. The CDR3 DNA reads as TGTGCCAGCAGTTCCCCGCAACTAGCGGGACCCTACGAGCAGTACTTC. Protein sequence: CASSSPQLAGPYEQYF.

The V and J genes are TRBV5-6 and TRBJ2-5, with 9 positions matching TRBD1. V trimming: 3 bases; J trimming: 4 bases; junction bases outside the gene matches: 4. Germline values: CDR1 SGHDT, CDR2 YYEEEE. The CDR3 totals 14 residues. This CDR3 is CASSYGTGTETQYF. The CDR3 region has the DNA TGTGCCAGCAGCTATGGGACAGGGACAGAGACCCAGTACTTC.

The genes are TRBV15 and TRBJ2-2, with TRBD1 matching 7 bases. Germline V gives CDR1 LNHNV, CDR2 YYDKDF (reference sequence). The CDR3 extends over 14 amino acids. The J segment lost 6 bases and the V segment lost 3 bases, leaving 4 bases of the junction unmatched. As DNA, the CDR3 is TGTGCCACCAGCAGTAGGGGGCGGTCCGGGGAGCTGTTTTTT. Translating it yields CATSSRGRSGELFF.

The chain joins TRBV24-1 to TRBJ2-7, with 7 bases lining up with TRBD1. Germline V CDR1 and CDR2: KGHDR, SFDVKD. V trimming: 3 bases; J trimming: 2 bases; junction bases outside the gene matches: 6. CDR3 size: 15 residues. The CDR3 sequence is CATSDLGRGTYEQYF. The CDR3 DNA reads as TGTGCCACCAGTGATCTGGGCAGGGGGACCTACGAGCAGTACTTC.

This chain links TRBV4-1 with TRBJ1-4, with 8 nucleotides matching TRBD2. The DNA end favors TRBJ2-2, so the J call may be wrong. This CDR3 region has 13 residues. Germline CDR1 reads MGHRA; CDR2 reads YSYEKL. The CDR3 sequence: CASGLARTGELFF. As DNA, the CDR3 is TGCGCCAGCGGACTAGCCCGCACCGGGGAGCTGTTTTTT.

The gene calls are TRBV6-6 and TRBJ2-1, with TRBD2 matching over 12 bases. The V gene's germline CDR1 is MNHNY and CDR2 SVGAGI (reference sequence). V was pared by 6 bases and J by 7 bases, with 10 bases of the junction left unmatched. There are 16 residues in the CDR3. This CDR3 is CASSDLLAGGRNEQFF. In DNA form, the CDR3 reads TGTGCCAGCAGCGACCTCCTAGCGGGAGGGCGAAATGAGCAGTTCTTC.

This chain uses TRBV29-1 with TRBJ2-3; 9 nucleotides match TRBD2. Germline values: CDR1 SQVTM, CDR2 ANQGSEA. This CDR3 region has 12 residues. Losses at the gene ends were 2 bases for V and 10 bases for J; bases not matched to a gene: 4. Written as DNA, the CDR3 is TGCAGCGTTGAACTGACTAGCGGCGCGCAGTATTTT. Protein product: CSVELTSGAQYF.

This chain joins TRBV28 and TRBJ2-7; a weak D match, TRBD1 (6 bases). The V end lost 5 bases, the J end lost 6 bases, and 14 bases lay between the germline ends. The CDR3 spans 13 residues. Germline CDR1 is MDHEN and CDR2 is SYDVKM. DNA of the CDR3: TGTGCCAGCAGTGGGTACAGGGTGGGCGAGCAGTACTTC. Amino acid sequence: CASSGYRVGEQYF.

This clonotype was counted at least ten times. This chain uses TRBV24-1 with TRBJ2-2, with 7 bases matching TRBD1. Germline V gives CDR1 KGHDR, CDR2 SFDVKD. The J segment lost 0 bases and the V segment lost 5 bases, leaving 8 bases of the junction unmatched. The CDR3 is 17 amino acids. The CDR3 loop reads CATSGSPDRANTGELFF. Written as DNA, the CDR3 is TGTGCCACCAGTGGTTCCCCTGACAGGGCGAACACCGGGGAGCTGTTTTTT.

This chain links TRBV28 with TRBJ1-2, with D possibly being TRBD1 (6 bases). V lost 6 bases to trimming and J lost 7 bases, with 18 bases between them. Germline V gives CDR1 MDHEN, CDR2 SYDVKM. This CDR3 has 14 residues. The DNA of the CDR3 is TGTGCCAGCAGAAGCCGCAGGGGCGCACGTGGCTACACCTTC. Protein sequence: CASRSRRGARGYTF.

This clonotype appeared a single time. The chain recombines TRBV9 with TRBJ2-2; 8 bases match TRBD2. The germline V gene has CDR1 SGDLS and CDR2 YYNGEE. The junction had 7 bases not matched to a gene; V was cut back by 5 bases and J by 4 bases. There are 15 residues in the CDR3. CDR3 region: CASRPLAEFTGELFF. In DNA, the CDR3 is TGTGCCAGCAGGCCACTAGCGGAGTTCACCGGGGAGCTGTTTTTT.

In this sample, this clonotype turned up many times. The chain uses TRBV5-1 and TRBJ2-1, with D perhaps matching TRBD1 or TRBD2 (6 bases each). CDR3 size: 13 residues. From germline, CDR1 is SGHRS and CDR2 YFSETQ. V lost 4 bases to trimming and J lost 9 bases, with 14 bases between them. The DNA for the CDR3 is TGCGCCAGCAGCGCTTCGGAGGGGGGTGAGCAGTTCTTC. Its translation is CASSASEGGEQFF.

The rearrangement joins TRBV20-1 to TRBJ2-3; D unresolved. With 0 bases removed from V and 0 bases from J, the gap between germline ends came to 4 bases. The CDR3 sequence is 13 residues long. CDR1 and CDR2 (germline): DFQATT, SNEGSKA (reference sequence). CDR3 sequence (DNA): TGCAGTGCTAGAGACAGAAGCACAGATACGCAGTATTTT. This gives the protein CSARDRSTDTQYF.

Within the sample, this clonotype is medium-sized. The chain uses TRBV5-1 and TRBJ2-1; perhaps TRBD2 as D (5 bases). The length of the CDR3 is 15 residues. Germline loops: CDR1 SGHRS, CDR2 YFSETQ. The ends were cut back, 0 bases at V and 2 bases at J, with 9 bases in the middle. The DNA for the CDR3 is TGCGCCAGCAGCTTGGGAGGGCGCACCTACAATGAGCAGTTCTTC. Protein: CASSLGGRTYNEQFF.